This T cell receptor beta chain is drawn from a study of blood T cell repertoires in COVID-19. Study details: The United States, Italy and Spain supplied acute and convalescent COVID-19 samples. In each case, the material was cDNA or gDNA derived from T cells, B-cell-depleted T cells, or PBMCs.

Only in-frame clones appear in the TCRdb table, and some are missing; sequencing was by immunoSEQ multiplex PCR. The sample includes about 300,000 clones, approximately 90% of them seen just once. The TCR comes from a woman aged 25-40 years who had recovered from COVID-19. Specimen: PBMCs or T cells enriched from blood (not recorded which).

CDR3 nucleotides: TGTGCCAGCAGTTACTCAGGTGGGAGTCAGCCCCAGCATTTT. Protein: CASSYSGGSQPQHF. The gene calls are TRBV6-5 and TRBJ1-5, with no clear D. The length of the CDR3 is 14 residues. The germline V and J ends were trimmed by 0 bases and 6 bases, with 9 bases remaining between them. Per germline, CDR1 MNHEY and CDR2 SVGAGI.